The 30 T cell receptor beta chains below come from one sample, sequenced in a study of blood T cell repertoires in COVID-19. Sequenced by immunoSEQ multiplex PCR; TCRdb stores in-frame clones only, minus some. This table holds about 210,000 clones, around 84% found once. Sequenced material: peripheral blood. These receptors all come from a woman aged 80 or over with COVID-19, enrolled during active disease.

The rearrangement joins TRBV3-1 (or the pseudogene TRBV3-2) to TRBJ2-3; D perhaps matches TRBD1 (5 bases). The CDR3 is 14 amino acids. The germline CDR1 and CDR2 sequences are LGHDT and YNNKEL (reference sequence). The V end was cut by 1 base, the J end by 4 bases, with 9 bases between. Here the CDR3 DNA reads TGTGCCAGCAGCCAAGGAGGCAGGGCAGATACGCAGTATTTT. As protein: CASSQGGRADTQYF.

The chain couples TRBV10-3 to TRBJ2-7, with 7 bases lining up with TRBD1. CDR3 length: 15 amino acids. Germline trimming cut 3 bases from V and 5 bases from J; bases unmatched to any gene: 10. The V gene's germline CDR1 is ENHRY and CDR2 SYGVKD. CDR3: CAISDPDRVRDEQYF. The CDR3 DNA sequence: TGTGCCATCAGTGATCCCGACAGGGTGAGGGACGAGCAGTACTTC.

The chain uses TRBV30 and TRBJ1-2, with D perhaps matching TRBD1 (6 bases). Trimming cost V 2 bases and J 6 bases, with 16 bases left between them. Per germline, CDR1 GTSNPN and CDR2 SVGIG (reference sequence). The CDR3 covers 14 residues. For the CDR3, the DNA is TGTGCCTGGAGTCTAGGGGGGGGTCCGGATGGCTACACCTTC. It encodes CAWSLGGGPDGYTF.

This clone has only one observation. The chain combines TRBV19 with TRBJ2-1, with D possibly TRBD1 on 6 matching bases. The CDR3 is made up of 12 amino acids. The V end lost 6 bases, the J end lost 7 bases, and 10 bases lay between the germline ends. CDR1 is LNHDA, CDR2 SQIVND, per germline (reference sequence). CDR3 coding DNA: TGTGCCAGTAGGGCACAGGGAAATGAGCAGTTCTTC. Protein product: CASRAQGNEQFF.

The rearrangement links TRBV11-3 to TRBJ2-2; no reliable D call. The V gene's germline CDR1 is SGHNT and CDR2 YENEEA. This CDR3 has 14 amino acids. The V gene lost 4 bases and the J gene lost 0 bases, with 6 bases spanning the gap. CDR3 in DNA: TGTGCCAGCAGCTCTTATTCGAACACCGGGGAGCTGTTTTTT. Translated, it gives CASSSYSNTGELFF.

This clone came up once. The CDR3 loop is CASSLGLAGAGGKETQYF. The CDR3 nucleotides read TGTGCCAGCAGCCTGGGACTAGCGGGGGCCGGAGGCAAAGAGACCCAGTACTTC. The chain joins TRBV3-1 (or the pseudogene TRBV3-2) to TRBJ2-5, with 14 bases matching TRBD2. V was clipped by 4 bases and J by 3 bases; unmatched bases: 10. Germline CDR1 LGHDT, CDR2 YNNKEL (reference sequence). The CDR3 extends over 18 amino acids.

This clone turned up a few times. The V call is TRBV27, the J call TRBJ1-5; TRBD1 agrees at 7 bases. CDR3 length equals 17 residues. CDR1 is MNHEY, CDR2 SMNVEV, per germline (reference sequence). Trimming removed 4 bases from V and 2 bases from J; junction bases left unmatched: 11. The chain's CDR3 is CASSSASDRVGNQPQHF. The CDR3 bases are TGTGCCAGCAGTTCAGCTTCTGACAGGGTGGGCAATCAGCCCCAGCATTTT.

The CDR3 here is CATRQGNVPNEKLFF. CDR3 nucleotide sequence: TGTGCCACAAGACAGGGGAATGTGCCTAATGAAAAACTGTTTTTT. The V and J genes are TRBV10-3 and TRBJ1-4, with 8 bases lining up with TRBD1. Germline CDR1 is ENHRY and CDR2 is SYGVKD. The CDR3 spans 15 residues. The ends lost 10 bases at V and 3 bases at J; junction bases unmatched: 10.

This clone appeared a single time. The V call is TRBV7-2, the J call TRBJ1-6, with TRBD1 matching over 11 bases. The CDR3 has 15 amino acids. Per the germline V gene, CDR1 is SGHTA and CDR2 is FQGNSA. Trimming at V came to 5 bases and at J to 10 bases, leaving 7 bases not matched to a gene. The CDR3 loop reads CASSPRTGGGSPLHF. The CDR3 coding sequence is TGTGCCAGCAGCCCGCGGACAGGGGGCGGGTCACCCCTCCACTTT.

The rearrangement joins TRBV10-3 to TRBJ1-2; possible D gene TRBD1, 5 bases. Trimming cost V 0 bases and J 5 bases, with 13 bases left between them. The CDR3 has 15 amino acids. Germline V gene data show CDR1 as ENHRY and CDR2 as SYGVKD. CDR3 in amino acids: CAISESSGLRYGYTF. The CDR3 bases are TGTGCCATCAGTGAGTCGTCAGGGTTACGGTATGGCTACACCTTC.

A few counts support this clone. The chain uses TRBV6-6 and TRBJ1-5; D unresolved. V was pared by 10 bases and J by 5 bases, with 12 bases between. The CDR3 has 12 amino acids. Per the germline V gene, CDR1 is MNHNY and CDR2 is SVGAGI (reference sequence). CDR3 DNA: TGTGCCACGGCACAGCCATATCAGCCCCAGCATTTT. It encodes CATAQPYQPQHF.

This clone has just one count. The chain couples TRBV5-5 to TRBJ2-7; TRBD2 matches at 10 bases. The V and J ends lost 1 base and 4 bases, in that order; junction bases with no gene match: 5. Germline V gives CDR1 SGHKS, CDR2 YYEKEE (reference sequence). The CDR3 contains 15 residues. The CDR3 protein is CASSLTSGDYYEQYV. As DNA, the CDR3 is TGTGCCAGCAGCTTGACTAGCGGGGACTATTACGAGCAGTACGTC.

The chain employs TRBV27 and TRBJ1-1, with 7 bases identical to TRBD1. Germline V gene data show CDR1 as MNHEY and CDR2 as SMNVEV (reference sequence). J gave up 1 base and V 5 bases, and 4 bases lay outside the gene matches. CDR3 length: 14 residues. CDR3 region: CASSRWDRNTEAFF. CDR3 coding DNA: TGTGCCAGCAGTCGCTGGGACAGGAACACTGAAGCTTTCTTT.

The V gene is TRBV2, the J gene TRBJ2-5; 9 nucleotides match TRBD1. In germline, CDR1 is SNHLY, CDR2 FYNNEI. The CDR3 consists of 12 residues. V lost 6 bases to trimming and J lost 6 bases; unmatched junction nucleotides: 2. CDR3: CASRGQGKTQYF. The DNA of the CDR3 is TGTGCCAGCAGGGGACAGGGAAAGACCCAGTACTTC.

The CDR3 loop reads CASSLGVQGGNSPLHF. In nucleotides, the CDR3 is TGCGCCAGCAGCTTGGGGGTACAGGGAGGGAATTCACCCCTCCACTTT. V is TRBV5-1 and J is TRBJ1-6; D might be TRBD1 (6 bases). V was clipped by 0 bases and J by 7 bases, with 14 bases between them. The CDR3 runs to 16 residues. In germline, CDR1 is SGHRS, CDR2 YFSETQ.

The CDR3 DNA reads as TGTGCCAGCAGGAGACAGGTATTTGGCTACACCTTC. Translation: CASRRQVFGYTF. The rearrangement uses TRBV2 and TRBJ1-2; a possible D gene is TRBD1 (6 bases). The CDR3 contains 12 residues. Per the germline V gene, CDR1 is SNHLY and CDR2 is FYNNEI. The V and J ends lost 6 bases and 7 bases respectively, with 12 bases between them.

This chain connects TRBV19 to TRBJ1-3; 7 bases are shared with TRBD1. From germline, CDR1 is LNHDA and CDR2 SQIVND (reference sequence). V shed 7 bases, J shed 0 bases, and the junction held 3 bases outside the gene matches. This CDR3 is 14 amino acids long. As DNA, the CDR3 is TGTGCCAGTACACAGGGGACCTCTGGAAACACCATATATTTT. This codes for CASTQGTSGNTIYF.

CDR3 nucleotides: TGTGCCAGCAGTGAAGGGCAATATGGCTACACCTTC. It codes for CASSEGQYGYTF. The chain combines TRBV25-1 with TRBJ1-2; no definite D call. V gave up 2 bases and J gave up 5 bases, with 6 bases separating them. Germline CDR1 MGHDK, CDR2 SYGVNS. The CDR3 totals 12 residues.

The chain links TRBV5-1 to TRBJ2-5, with 15 bases fitting TRBD2. Germline CDR1 and CDR2: SGHRS and YFSETQ. The CDR3 is 16 residues long. V was clipped by 4 bases and J by 5 bases; unmatched bases: 6. The DNA of the CDR3 is TGCGCCAGCAGCATCGGGACTAGCGGGGGGAAGGAGACCCAGTACTTC. As protein: CASSIGTSGGKETQYF.

The chain has TRBV7-6 and TRBJ1-3; D gene uncertain. Trimming took 5 bases from V and 4 from J, leaving 3 bases between them. CDR1 is SGHVS, CDR2 FNYEAQ, per germline. The CDR3 length is 11 residues. The CDR3 nucleotides are TGTGCCAGCAGCGTAGGAAACACCATATATTTT. Encoded protein: CASSVGNTIYF.

This clone appeared once. V gene TRBV9 combines with J gene TRBJ2-1, with 8 bases lining up with TRBD1. CDR1 and CDR2 from the germline V gene are SGDLS and YYNGEE. The CDR3 sequence is 15 residues long. V shed 3 bases, J shed 6 bases, and the junction held 8 bases outside the gene matches. The CDR3 reads CASSAHQQGANEQFF. The CDR3 coding sequence is TGTGCCAGCAGCGCACATCAGCAGGGGGCCAATGAGCAGTTCTTC. Complete variable domain (other parts from reference TRBV9 and TRBJ2-1): DSGVTQTPKHLITATGQRVTLRCSPRSGDLSVYWYQQSLDQGLQFLIQYYNGEERAKGNILERFSAQQFPDLHSELNLSSLELGDSALYFCASSAHQQGANEQFFGPGTRLTVL.

V is TRBV6-5 and J is TRBJ1-5; D not resolved. The CDR3 consists of 14 residues. V lost 5 bases to trimming and J lost 2 bases, with 10 bases between them. Germline CDR1 MNHEY, CDR2 SVGAGI. In DNA form, the CDR3 reads TGTGCCAGCAGTCAACAGAGGGGCAATCAGCCCCAGCATTTT. Translation gives CASSQQRGNQPQHF.

This clone was seen only once. V gene TRBV5-1 combines with J gene TRBJ1-1; D is unclear. The germline V and J ends were trimmed by 0 bases and 0 bases, with 12 bases remaining between them. Germline CDR1 SGHRS, CDR2 YFSETQ. CDR3 length: 16 amino acids. CDR3 nucleotides: TGCGCCAGCAGCTTGGTTGCAGGCAGCATGAACACTGAAGCTTTCTTT. As protein: CASSLVAGSMNTEAFF.

The rearrangement joins TRBV27 to TRBJ1-2, with D possibly being TRBD1 (6 bases). This CDR3 spans 13 amino acids. V dropped 4 bases and J dropped 7 bases, with 13 bases sitting between them. CDR1 MNHEY and CDR2 SMNVEV come from the germline V gene (reference sequence). CDR3 sequence (DNA): TGTGCCAGCAGTTCGAAACAGGGATTTGGCTACACCTTC. Translated, it gives CASSSKQGFGYTF.

This chain joins TRBV29-1 and TRBJ2-7, with D perhaps matching TRBD1 (5 bases). The V end lost 0 bases, the J end lost 8 bases, and 14 bases lay between the germline ends. This CDR3 is 13 amino acids long. Germline V gene data show CDR1 as SQVTM and CDR2 as ANQGSEA. The CDR3 is CSVEDPARGKQYV. The DNA for the CDR3 is TGCAGCGTTGAAGATCCGGCAAGGGGAAAGCAGTACGTC.

The genes are TRBV6-4 and TRBJ2-1, with TRBD2 as a possible D gene (7 bases). There are 15 residues in the CDR3. CDR1 is MRHNA and CDR2 is SNTAGT in the germline V gene. V was pared by 6 bases and J by 7 bases, with 19 bases between. The CDR3 DNA reads as TGTGCCAGCAGCGCAATTAGGGGGGGGGCGAATGAGCAGTTCTTC. Its protein product is CASSAIRGGANEQFF.

This clone has just a few counts. V is TRBV5-1 and J is TRBJ2-7; 8 bases are shared with TRBD2. This CDR3 is 13 amino acids long. Germline CDR1 and CDR2: SGHRS and YFSETQ. The junction had 12 bases not matched to a gene; V was cut back by 4 bases and J by 12 bases. The CDR3 loop is CASSPGGDLPGYF. The CDR3 DNA is TGCGCCAGCAGCCCGGGAGGGGATCTCCCAGGGTACTTC.

The chain carries TRBV18 and TRBJ1-2; 9 bases map to TRBD1. Germline V CDR1 and CDR2: KGHSH, LQKENI. CDR3 length: 17 amino acids. V lost 2 bases and J lost 4; bases outside the gene matches: 11. DNA of the CDR3: TGTGCCAGCTCACCAACCGGCCCCGGGACAGGGACCTATGGCTACACCTTC. Amino acids: CASSPTGPGTGTYGYTF.

The chain employs TRBV3-1 (or the pseudogene TRBV3-2) and TRBJ1-2; TRBD1 matches 9 bases. Germline V gene sequence: CDR1 LGHDT, CDR2 YNNKEL (reference sequence). CDR3 length equals 16 residues. V was clipped by 1 base and J by 1 base; unmatched bases: 4. CDR3 loop: CASSQVGQGLNYGYTF. For the CDR3, the DNA is TGTGCCAGCAGCCAAGTGGGACAGGGACTTAACTATGGCTACACCTTC.

J is TRBJ1-5 and V is TRBV18, with 8 bases that match TRBD1. The V segment lost 5 bases and the J segment 2 bases; nucleotides outside the gene matches: 2. The CDR3 covers 14 residues. The germline gives CDR1 KGHSH, CDR2 LQKENI. The CDR3 region is CASSSQGGNQPQHF. Written as DNA, the CDR3 is TGTGCCAGCTCATCACAGGGGGGCAATCAGCCCCAGCATTTT.